The next 32 T cell receptor beta chains were all read from a single sample in a study of blood T cells in healthy people across ages. Combining a sample-barcoded 5' primer with a J-beta primer mix, a second PCR ran for about 7 to 12 cycles. In TCRdb, the 5' RACE reads were re-called with MiXCR into one record per CDR3 protein. The profile shows about 730,000 distinct CDR3 sequences, approximately 43% of them singletons. Sequencing used blood. The receptors shown here come from a woman in her sixties or seventies in good health.

The chain has TRBV7-9 and TRBJ1-2, with no clear D. Trimming removed 5 bases at V and 8 bases at J, with 18 bases between. The CDR3 totals 14 residues. Per the germline V gene, CDR1 is SEHNR and CDR2 is FQNEAQ (reference sequence). The CDR3 DNA reads as TGTGCCAGCAGCGAGAGCACGGAGTACGGCGGCTACACCTTC. Its translation: CASSESTEYGGYTF.

The genes are TRBV7-2 and TRBJ2-4; 7 positions agree with TRBD1. Germline V gene data show CDR1 as SGHTA and CDR2 as FQGNSA. After removal of 4 bases from V and 11 bases from J, the junction contained 5 bases not matched to a gene. The CDR3 runs to 12 residues. CDR3 region: CASSSDRDVQYF. The CDR3 DNA is TGTGCCAGCAGCTCCGACAGGGACGTTCAGTACTTC. Based on the CDR3 plus reference TRBV7-2 and TRBJ2-4, the full variable domain is GAGVSQSPSNKVTEKGKDVELRCDPISGHTALYWYRQSLGQGLEFLIYFQGNSAPDKSGLPSDRFSAERTGGSVSTLTIQRTQQEDSAVYLCASSSDRDVQYFGAGTRLSVL.

This clonotype was recorded once. The chain recombines TRBV5-1 with TRBJ2-2; 7 bases map to TRBD2. The CDR3 has 16 amino acids. V was pared by 6 bases and J by 0 bases, with 8 bases of the junction left unmatched. The germline V gene has CDR1 SGHRS and CDR2 YFSETQ. The CDR3, as DNA: TGCGCCAGCAACCAGGGAGGGACCACGAACACCGGGGAGCTGTTTTTT. Translating gives CASNQGGTTNTGELFF.

This clonotype was picked up a small number of times. V is TRBV29-1 and J is TRBJ2-5; 8 bases agree with TRBD1. Germline CDR1 and CDR2: SQVTM and ANQGSEA. The trim removed 3 bases at V and 5 bases at J, leaving 5 bases unmatched. The CDR3 sequence is 13 residues long. The CDR3 region is CSVDGQGWETQYF. The CDR3 nucleotides are TGCAGCGTTGACGGACAGGGTTGGGAGACCCAGTACTTC.

This clonotype occurred many times. The J gene is TRBJ2-7, the V gene TRBV7-2; D gene uncertain. Germline V gene data show CDR1 as SGHTA and CDR2 as FQGNSA. The germline V and J ends were trimmed by 2 bases and 0 bases, with 14 bases remaining between them. The CDR3 contains 16 residues. The CDR3: CASSLTPPKSSYEQYF. The CDR3 DNA reads as TGTGCCAGCAGCTTAACCCCTCCTAAGAGCTCCTACGAGCAGTACTTC.

This clonotype has just a few counts. The CDR3 DNA reads as TGTGCCAGCAGCTACAGGACCGGCATTAGCGAGCAGTACTTC. Its translation: CASSYRTGISEQYF. The chain joins TRBV7-8 to TRBJ2-5; the D gene is possibly TRBD1 (5 bases). The J call may be wrong; the DNA end is better matched by TRBJ2-7. Germline V gene data show CDR1 as SGHVS and CDR2 as FQNEAQ. This CDR3 has 14 residues.

V and J are TRBV4-2 and TRBJ2-1; 9 bases line up with TRBD2. Trimming took 0 bases from V and 5 from J; bases not matched to a gene: 11. The germline gives CDR1 LGHNA, CDR2 YNFKEQ. The CDR3 has 18 amino acids. CDR3 protein: CASSQEYLRLAVHNEQFF. The CDR3 DNA reads as TGTGCCAGCAGCCAAGAATATTTGAGACTAGCGGTACACAATGAGCAGTTCTTC.

This rearrangement joins TRBV9 to TRBJ2-5, with 7 bases fitting TRBD2. Germline V gene data show CDR1 as SGDLS and CDR2 as YYNGEE. The CDR3 contains 15 residues. V lost 0 bases to trimming and J lost 1 base; unmatched junction nucleotides: 3. CDR3: CASSVEPGGQETQYF. DNA of the CDR3: TGTGCCAGCAGCGTAGAGCCGGGAGGCCAAGAGACCCAGTACTTC.

Here the CDR3 DNA reads TGTGCCAGCACCCATGTAGGCGGGCAAAACATTCAGTACTTC. It is translated as CASTHVGGQNIQYF. The chain carries TRBV6-2 or TRBV6-3 and TRBJ2-4; D perhaps matches TRBD2 (5 bases). Germline CDR1 is MNHEY and CDR2 is SVGEGT. Trimming pared 7 bases from V and 5 bases from J, leaving 15 bases between. CDR3 length: 14 residues.

This clonotype turned up a few times. The chain has TRBV6-5 and TRBJ2-1, with TRBD2 as a possible D gene (6 bases). Germline-derived CDR1 and CDR2 are MNHEY and SVGAGI. Trimming shortened V by 5 bases and J by 2 bases, and 13 bases separated the two germline ends. There are 15 residues in the CDR3. This chain's CDR3 is CASSRTWGAYNEQFF. The CDR3 DNA reads TGTGCCAGCAGTAGAACTTGGGGGGCCTACAATGAGCAGTTCTTC.

This clonotype was seen only a few times. The chain carries TRBV7-2 and TRBJ1-4; no firm D call. V was pared by 8 bases and J by 5 bases, with 12 bases between. Germline-derived CDR1 and CDR2 are SGHTA and FQGNSA. This CDR3 contains 13 residues. The CDR3 spells CASGPAMNEKLFF. DNA of the CDR3: TGTGCCAGCGGGCCGGCCATGAATGAAAAACTGTTTTTT. Drawing the rest from reference TRBV7-2 and TRBJ1-4, the complete variable domain is GAGVSQSPSNKVTEKGKDVELRCDPISGHTALYWYRQSLGQGLEFLIYFQGNSAPDKSGLPSDRFSAERTGGSVSTLTIQRTQQEDSAVYLCASGPAMNEKLFFGSGTQLSVL.

This clonotype was detected ten times or more. A read error may produce the germline difference seen at one junction end. J is TRBJ2-5 and V is TRBV5-1, with no clear D. Germline assignment: CDR1 SGHRS and CDR2 YFSETQ. The CDR3 runs to 12 residues. The CDR3 sequence is CASSLGPETQYF. The CDR3 coding sequence is TGTGCCAGCAGTTTAGGTCCGGAGACCCAGTACTTC. The full variable domain, rest sourced from reference TRBV5-1 and TRBJ2-5, is KAGVTQTPRYLIKTRGQQVTLSCSPISGHRSVSWYQQTPGQGLQFLFEYFSETQRNKGNFPGRFSGRQFSNSRSEMNVSTLELGDSALYLCASSLGPETQYFGPGTRLLVL.

In its sample, this clonotype was seen a few times. The chain carries TRBV28 and TRBJ2-5; D is undetermined. The CDR3 has 14 residues. V lost 3 bases and J lost 2, with 10 bases in between. Germline-derived CDR1 and CDR2 are MDHEN and SYDVKM. The CDR3 DNA reads TGTGCCAGCAGTTTGGGTTCACTTCAAGAGACCCAGTACTTC. Residues: CASSLGSLQETQYF.

CDR3 sequence (DNA): TGTGCCAGCAGCTTTGCCCAGAACAATGAGCAGTACTTC. Protein sequence: CASSFAQNNEQYF. This chain links TRBV5-6 with TRBJ2-5; D gene ambiguous. The CDR3 has 13 residues. The V end was cut by 2 bases, the J end by 11 bases, with 16 bases between. Germline CDR1 is SGHDT and CDR2 is YYEEEE.

In its sample, this clonotype was seen a few times. J is TRBJ2-1 and V is TRBV28; 9 bases align to TRBD1. The germline gives CDR1 MDHEN, CDR2 SYDVKM. The CDR3 totals 15 residues. J gave up 8 bases and V 5 bases, and 10 bases lay outside the gene matches. The CDR3 loop reads CASSLGQGSAYEQFF. For the CDR3, the DNA is TGTGCCAGCAGTCTTGGACAGGGGTCGGCGTATGAGCAGTTCTTC. The entire variable domain, with the rest obtained from reference TRBV28 and TRBJ2-1, is as follows: DVKVTQSSRYLVKRTGEKVFLECVQDMDHENMFWYRQDPGLGLRLIYFSYDVKMKEKGDIPEGYSVSREKKERFSLILESASTNQTSMYLCASSLGQGSAYEQFFGPGTRLTVL.

V is TRBV18 and J is TRBJ2-5, with D possibly TRBD1 on 5 matching bases. The V end lost 1 base, the J end lost 2 bases, and 11 bases lay between the germline ends. Germline assignment: CDR1 KGHSH and CDR2 LQKENI. This CDR3 has 15 residues. The CDR3 sequence: CASSPRQKMQETQYF. CDR3 DNA: TGTGCCAGCTCACCACGACAGAAGATGCAAGAGACCCAGTACTTC.

This clonotype was seen once. The chain recombines TRBV19 with TRBJ2-6, with D maybe TRBD2 (6 bases). This CDR3 is built from 17 residues. Germline lookup yields CDR1 LNHDA and CDR2 SQIVND (reference sequence). V was pared by 3 bases and J by 2 bases, with 14 bases between. This chain's CDR3 is CASSMGMEGAGANVLTF. As DNA, the CDR3 is TGTGCCAGTAGTATGGGAATGGAGGGAGCTGGGGCCAACGTCCTGACTTTC.

This chain uses TRBV6-2 or TRBV6-3 with TRBJ2-1; 7 bases are a match to TRBD2. After removal of 6 bases from V and 6 bases from J, the junction contained 11 bases not matched to a gene. The CDR3 totals 15 residues. CDR1 MNHEY and CDR2 SVGEGT come from the germline V gene. CDR3 protein: CASRGVGRAFNEQFF. The CDR3 coding sequence is TGTGCCAGCAGGGGGGTTGGGAGGGCCTTCAATGAGCAGTTCTTC.

The V call is TRBV20-1, the J call TRBJ2-2; TRBD1 aligns across 10 bases. The CDR3 has 17 amino acids. The V gene's germline CDR1 is DFQATT and CDR2 SNEGSKA (reference sequence). Trimming cost V 2 bases and J 3 bases; bases outside gene matches: 9. CDR3 amino acids: CSARPSGTGAYTGELFF. The DNA for the CDR3 is TGCAGTGCTAGACCGTCCGGGACAGGGGCCTACACCGGGGAGCTGTTTTTT.

The V call is TRBV20-1, the J call TRBJ1-2; D unclear. The CDR3 loop spans 12 amino acids. The germline V and J ends were trimmed by 3 bases and 8 bases, with 13 bases remaining between them. Per the germline V gene, CDR1 is DFQATT and CDR2 is SNEGSKA (reference sequence). DNA of the CDR3: TGCAGTGCTAGTTTGGGAGATGGGGGCTACACCTTC. This gives the protein CSASLGDGGYTF.

V and J are TRBV11-2 and TRBJ2-1; D is unclear. This CDR3 is built from 15 residues. With 5 bases removed from V and 0 bases from J, the gap between germline ends came to 11 bases. Germline V gives CDR1 SGHAT, CDR2 FQNNGV. For the CDR3, the DNA is TGTGCCAGCAGCGCCGCCCTCGGCTCCTACAATGAGCAGTTCTTC. This encodes CASSAALGSYNEQFF.

There are a few counts of this clonotype. CDR3 residues: CASSQRDGQETQYF. The CDR3 bases are TGTGCCAGCAGCCAACGGGACGGGCAAGAGACCCAGTACTTC. The chain couples TRBV3-1 to TRBJ2-5; tentatively, D is TRBD1 or TRBD2 (5 bases each). This CDR3 has 14 residues. Germline V gene lookup returns CDR1 LGHDT and CDR2 YNNKEL (reference sequence). V was shortened by 2 bases and J by 2 bases, with 9 bases between the two germline ends.

A word on this clonotype: Germline is not matched at one junction end, which may reflect a read error. The CDR3 sequence: CVIGVYDTYTEQFF. The DNA of the CDR3 is TGTGTCATCGGGGTTTACGATACCTACACTGAGCAGTTCTTC. The chain employs TRBV10-3 and TRBJ2-1; the D gene is possibly TRBD2 (5 bases). CDR3 length equals 14 residues. CDR1 ENHRY and CDR2 SYGVKD come from the germline V gene.

This clonotype was seen repeatedly, ten times or more. The rearrangement joins TRBV3-1 to TRBJ2-1; D not resolved. Germline loops: CDR1 LGHDT, CDR2 YNNKEL (reference sequence). The CDR3 sequence is 13 residues long. V shed 0 bases and J shed 7 bases, with 7 bases lying between them. This CDR3 reads CASSQDRRNEQFF. CDR3 bases: TGTGCCAGCAGCCAAGATCGCAGGAATGAGCAGTTCTTC.

The V and J genes are TRBV18 and TRBJ2-7; 10 nucleotides line up with TRBD1. Germline loops: CDR1 KGHSH, CDR2 LQKENI. The CDR3 length is 15 residues. After removal of 2 bases from V and 3 bases from J, the junction contained 4 bases not matched to a gene. The CDR3 is CASSPSGTGDYEQYF. CDR3 DNA: TGTGCCAGCTCACCATCCGGGACAGGGGACTACGAGCAGTACTTC. Full variable domain (rest looked up from reference TRBV18 and TRBJ2-7): NAGVMQNPRHLVRRRGQEARLRCSPMKGHSHVYWYRQLPEEGLKFMVYLQKENIIDESGMPKERFSAEFPKEGPSILRIQQVVRGDSAAYFCASSPSGTGDYEQYFGPGTRLTVT.

The chain joins TRBV12-5 to TRBJ2-6; D gene unclear. Germline V gives CDR1 LGHNT, CDR2 FRNRAP. The CDR3 is made up of 13 amino acids. Trimming took off 5 bases at V and 0 bases at J, with 2 bases between the two ends. CDR3 residues: CASGVSGANVLTF. The CDR3 nucleotides read TGTGCTAGTGGTGTCTCTGGGGCCAACGTCCTGACTTTC.

This clonotype was counted once. The genes are TRBV24-1 and TRBJ2-1; D may be TRBD2 (6 bases). The CDR3 extends over 16 amino acids. V dropped 5 bases and J dropped 8 bases, with 21 bases sitting between them. CDR1 and CDR2 from the germline V gene are KGHDR and SFDVKD. The CDR3 protein is CATSGDAGLSYDEQFF. CDR3 sequence (DNA): TGTGCCACCAGTGGGGACGCGGGGTTGTCGTACGATGAGCAGTTCTTC.

The table lists this clonotype with many counts. The rearrangement uses TRBV4-3 and TRBJ2-7; 12 bases are a match to TRBD2. The germline CDR1 and CDR2 sequences are LGHNA and YSLEER. The CDR3 covers 16 residues. With 0 bases clipped from V and 6 bases from J, the junction kept 6 bases outside the gene matches. The CDR3 region is CASSQDPGLAGSEQYF. The CDR3 region has the DNA TGCGCCAGCAGCCAAGATCCCGGACTAGCGGGATCCGAGCAGTACTTC.

The sample holds a few counts of this clonotype. The CDR3 loop reads CSARPGQGASKVADTQYF. The CDR3 DNA sequence: TGCAGTGCTAGACCGGGACAGGGGGCGAGTAAGGTCGCAGATACGCAGTATTTT. The chain joins TRBV20-1 to TRBJ2-3, with 12 bases lining up with TRBD1. Germline loops: CDR1 DFQATT, CDR2 SNEGSKA (reference sequence). CDR3 length equals 18 residues. Germline trimming cut 2 bases from V and 4 bases from J; bases unmatched to any gene: 13.

This rearrangement joins TRBV20-1 to TRBJ2-5; TRBD1 matches at 11 bases. Looked up from germline, CDR1 is DFQATT and CDR2 is SNEGSKA (reference sequence). The CDR3 has 16 amino acids. V lost 5 bases and J lost 0; bases outside the gene matches: 8. The CDR3 DNA follows: TGCAGTGCTGATAACCGGGACAGGGGGTACCAAGAGACCCAGTACTTC. Its protein is CSADNRDRGYQETQYF.

The V call is TRBV7-6, the J call TRBJ2-5; 9 bases agree with TRBD1. The trim removed 6 bases at V and 0 bases at J, leaving 8 bases unmatched. This CDR3 is 16 amino acids long. Germline V gives CDR1 SGHVS, CDR2 FNYEAQ. CDR3 loop: CASSSWTGEYQETQYF. Written as DNA, the CDR3 is TGTGCCAGCAGTTCCTGGACAGGGGAGTACCAAGAGACCCAGTACTTC.

The chain combines TRBV5-5 with TRBJ2-1, with TRBD2 matching 8 bases. The CDR3 sequence is 17 residues long. Germline V gene sequence: CDR1 SGHKS, CDR2 YYEKEE (reference sequence). V trimming: 0 bases; J trimming: 5 bases; junction bases outside the gene matches: 10. The CDR3 loop reads CASSLGLALWSHNEQFF. The CDR3 nucleotides are TGTGCCAGCAGCTTGGGACTAGCGTTGTGGTCCCACAATGAGCAGTTCTTC.